This paragraph reports one T cell receptor beta chain. In the original workflow: Estimates of nucleated cell counts were drawn from the amplification of reference gene primers. Clones were read by immunoSEQ multiplex PCR, and TCRdb kept only the in-frame ones, dropping some. V, J and clone size derive from that table, while D and trimming were established from the DNA sequence. Of roughly 260,000 clones listed, roughly nine tenths were seen once; the top ten hold approximately 9.4%. This CDR3 spans 14 amino acids. Per the germline V gene, CDR1 is MNHEY and CDR2 is SVGAGI. V lost 8 bases, J lost 1 base, and 8 bases stayed unmatched. The data were obtained in a study of blood T cell repertoires in COVID-19. Study summary: The study drew acute and convalescent COVID-19 samples from the United States, Italy and Spain. The cDNA or gDNA used as material had been derived from T cells, B-cell-depleted T cells, or PBMCs.

Sequencing input: peripheral blood. The receptor was isolated from a man aged 35-49 years who had recovered from COVID-19. V gene TRBV6-5 combines with J gene TRBJ2-7; 7 positions match TRBD1. For the CDR3, the DNA is TGTGCCAGCCTCGCCGGGACAGCGTCCTACGAGCAGTACTTC. It is translated as CASLAGTASYEQYF.